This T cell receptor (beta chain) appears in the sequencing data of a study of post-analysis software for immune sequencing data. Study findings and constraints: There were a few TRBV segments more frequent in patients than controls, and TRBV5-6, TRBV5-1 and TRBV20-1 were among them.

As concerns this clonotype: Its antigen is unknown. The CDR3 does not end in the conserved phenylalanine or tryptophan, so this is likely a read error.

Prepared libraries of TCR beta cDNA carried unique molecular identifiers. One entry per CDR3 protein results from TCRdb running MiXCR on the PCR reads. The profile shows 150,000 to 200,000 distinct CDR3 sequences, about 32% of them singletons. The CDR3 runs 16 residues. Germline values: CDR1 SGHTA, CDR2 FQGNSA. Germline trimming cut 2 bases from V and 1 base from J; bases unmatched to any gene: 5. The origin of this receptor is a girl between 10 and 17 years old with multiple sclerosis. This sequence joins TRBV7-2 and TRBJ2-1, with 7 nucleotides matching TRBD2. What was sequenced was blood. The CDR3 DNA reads TGTGCCAGCAGCTTAATGCTAGCGGTATCCTACAATGAGCAGTTCTCC. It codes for CASSLMLAVSYNEQFS.